Listed below are T cell receptor beta chains from one sample, sequenced in a study of cytomegalovirus exposure and HLA in healthy donors. Repertoires were generated with immunoSEQ multiplex PCR, while TCRdb's copy carries only in-frame clones and drops some. This sample has 120,000 or so clones; approximately 81% occur once, and the top ten carry 2.1%. Material: PBMCs. The receptors originated from a young woman in good health and CMV-seronegative. The CDR3 runs from the conserved cysteine through the conserved F or W.

V	length	J	CDR3
TRBV5-1	16	TRBJ2-5	CASARGSGGPQETQYF
TRBV2	15	TRBJ2-1	CASKSNAQGGYEQFF
TRBV7-3	15	TRBJ2-7	CASSLMPGTGYEQYF
TRBV5-8	16	TRBJ1-5	CASSLGQGYSNQPQHF
TRBV7-9	15	TRBJ2-1	CASSPPGQGGNEQFF
TRBV19	16	TRBJ2-2	CASIGGVAGSRGELFF
TRBV18	17	TRBJ1-3	CASSPFRQGLSGNTIYF
TRBV20-1	10	TRBJ1-2	CSASYEGYTF
TRBV19	17	TRBJ1-6	CASSPYGASSYNSPLHF
TRBV12-2	13	TRBJ1-1	CASRLVQGLEAFF
TRBV7-9	15	TRBJ1-4	CASSLVAGSGEKLFF
TRBV19	13	TRBJ2-1	CASTLTGWNEQFF
TRBV11-3	12	TRBJ2-3	CASSRGPDTQYF
TRBV5-1	15	TRBJ2-6	CASSSGQGGANVLTF
TRBV5-6	15	TRBJ1-1	CASSLTGGRDTEAFF
TRBV28	13	TRBJ1-3	CASNGGGSGTIYF
TRBV10-3	13	TRBJ1-2	CAISDSSNYGYTF
TRBV6-6	14	TRBJ1-5	CASSPGLADQPQHF
TRBV5-8	12	TRBJ1-2	CASSLVGVGYTF
TRBV7-9	14	TRBJ1-2	CASSSSGGIDGYTF
TRBV7-9	15	TRBJ2-1	CASSWSGGRYNEQFF
TRBV28	16	TRBJ1-6	CASSYLQGAGDSPLHF
TRBV29-1	14	TRBJ2-1	CSVETYQRGNEQFF
TRBV21-1	15	TRBJ2-3	CATRGPAFGTDTQYF
TRBV30	14	TRBJ1-1	CAWSVPDRNTEAFF
TRBV5-1	16	TRBJ1-5	CASSAGEGIGNQPQHF
TRBV5-4	15	TRBJ1-2	CASSYGQGALNGYTF
TRBV7-2	15	TRBJ2-7	CASSRGTGETYEQYF
TRBV6-6	14	TRBJ2-7	CASSPGQGDHEQYF
TRBV15	16	TRBJ2-3	CATSRGERGISDTQYF
TRBV5-1	15	TRBJ2-3	CASRLAGFGTDTQYF
TRBV29-1	13	TRBJ2-1	CSARDYSYNEQFF
TRBV14	12	TRBJ1-2	CASSRSTIGYTF
TRBV30	12	TRBJ2-3	CAWSSGTDTQYF
TRBV1	16	TRBJ1-3	CTSSQVAGFCGNTIYF
TRBV7-2	18	TRBJ2-1	CASSPLWTSGGLSNEQFF
TRBV19	13	TRBJ1-1	CASSIRGNTEAFF
TRBV11-3	15	TRBJ2-3	CASSRNSRGTDTQYF
TRBV29-1	15	TRBJ1-1	CSVATDRLRNTEAFF
TRBV30	16	TRBJ2-3	CAWSPPGIAGYYTQYF
TRBV12-5	16	TRBJ1-2	CASGLVMDSAQDGYTF
TRBV7-8	17	TRBJ2-1	CASSDMGLARSYNEQFF
TRBV4-2	17	TRBJ2-1	CASSQVEGTGSYNEQFF
TRBV4-1	16	TRBJ2-2	CASSPWGGPNTGELFF
TRBV12-5	17	TRBJ1-3	CASGSRQGATSGNTIYF